By share of the sample, the clone carrying this T cell receptor beta chain is medium-sized (0.01 to 0.1%). The data were taken from a study of T cell changes during pregnancy in multiple sclerosis. CDR1 SGHDN and CDR2 FVKESK come from the germline V gene. The CDR3 is made up of 14 amino acids. Trimming removed 4 bases from V and 7 bases from J; junction bases left unmatched: 6. Data came from immunoSEQ multiplex PCR; TCRdb stores just in-frame clones and leaves some out. This sample has about 80,000 clones; 70% to 90% occur once, and the top ten carry over 1.5%. The TCR sequence derives from a female donor with multiple sclerosis, enrolled in a pregnancy study. The sample was peripheral blood, taken before pregnancy. The V and J genes are TRBV14 and TRBJ2-1; 8 bases map to TRBD1. The CDR3 region is CASSLRDRPNEQFF. For the CDR3, the DNA is TGTGCCAGCAGCCTGAGGGACAGGCCTAATGAGCAGTTCTTC.